Following are 28 T cell receptor beta chains from one sample sequenced in a study of T-cell reconstitution after alpha-beta-depleted transplantation in children. Unique molecular identifiers were incorporated into the prepared TCRbeta library. TCRdb recomputed calls from the PCR reads with MiXCR, one row per CDR3 protein. The repertoire consists of about 350,000 distinct CDR3 sequences, with roughly 15% occurring once and the leading ten covering about 41%. The sample was PBMCs, mostly from graft donor cells, taken 360 days after TCRalphabeta/CD19-depleted stem cell transplant. The receptors originated from a male patient between 2 and 10 years old who had a stem cell transplant for acute lymphoblastic leukemia, so the T cells may come from the graft donor.

This clonotype was observed a handful of times. The chain combines TRBV7-9 with TRBJ2-5, with D hard to call. Trimming removed 6 bases from V and 3 bases from J, with 8 bases in between. The CDR3 has 12 residues. Per germline, CDR1 SEHNR and CDR2 FQNEAQ (reference sequence). CDR3 loop: CASSGVEETQYF. The DNA for the CDR3 is TGTGCCAGCAGTGGGGTGGAAGAGACCCAGTACTTC. Using reference TRBV7-9 and TRBJ2-5 for the parts outside the CDR3, the full variable domain is DTGVSQNPRHKITKRGQNVTFRCDPISEHNRLYWYRQTLGQGPEFLTYFQNEAQLEKSRLLSDRFSAERPKGSFSTLEIQRTEQGDSAMYLCASSGVEETQYFGPGTRLLVL.

The gene calls are TRBV5-1 and TRBJ1-5, with a weak D call TRBD1 (5 bases). Germline V gives CDR1 SGHRS, CDR2 YFSETQ. V lost 1 base and J 5 bases, leaving 13 bases between the germline ends. CDR3 length: 15 amino acids. This chain's CDR3 is CASSLTPGVYQPQHF. The CDR3 DNA reads TGCGCCAGCAGCTTGACGCCGGGGGTCTATCAGCCCCAGCATTTT.

This clonotype came up a few times. The chain combines TRBV20-1 with TRBJ2-1; 12 bases match TRBD2. The CDR3 contains 15 residues. Germline V gene sequence: CDR1 DFQATT, CDR2 SNEGSKA (reference sequence). After removal of 2 bases from V and 2 bases from J, the junction contained 1 base not matched to a gene. CDR3 protein: CSARLAGGTYNEQFF. Written as DNA, the CDR3 is TGCAGTGCTAGACTAGCGGGAGGGACCTACAATGAGCAGTTCTTC.

V is TRBV11-2 and J is TRBJ2-3, with TRBD2 identical over 8 bases. In germline, CDR1 is SGHAT, CDR2 FQNNGV. The CDR3 covers 14 residues. Losses at the gene ends were 3 bases for V and 11 bases for J; bases not matched to a gene: 10. CDR3 amino acids: CASSFPGGGAGQYF. The CDR3 DNA reads TGTGCCAGCAGCTTCCCCGGGGGGGGGGCGGGGCAGTATTTT.

This clonotype was detected a few times. The rearrangement uses TRBV20-1 and TRBJ2-7; 7 bases align to TRBD1. Looked up from germline, CDR1 is DFQATT and CDR2 is SNEGSKA (reference sequence). The CDR3 runs to 14 residues. The ends lost 6 bases at V and 7 bases at J; junction bases unmatched: 15. CDR3 loop: CSAHSQGRLGEQYF. The DNA of the CDR3 is TGCAGTGCCCACTCACAGGGGAGACTCGGTGAGCAGTACTTC.

There are a few counts of this clonotype. The chain recombines TRBV9 with TRBJ1-3, with 7 bases lining up with TRBD1. CDR3 length: 13 amino acids. Germline-derived CDR1 and CDR2 are SGDLS and YYNGEE. Trimming took 0 bases from V and 14 from J; bases not matched to a gene: 8. The CDR3: CASSVDLRGGLYF. For the CDR3, the DNA is TGTGCCAGCAGCGTAGACTTGAGAGGGGGCCTATATTTT.

The CDR3, as DNA: TGTGCCATCCAAGTAGGGACAGGGGTCTCTGGGGCCAACGTCCTGACTTTC. It yields the protein CAIQVGTGVSGANVLTF. This rearrangement joins TRBV10-3 to TRBJ2-6, with 10 bases fitting TRBD1. This CDR3 is built from 17 residues. Germline V CDR1 and CDR2: ENHRY, SYGVKD. Trimming took 8 bases from V and 0 from J; bases not matched to a gene: 7.

This clonotype was counted a few times. The genes are TRBV12-3 or TRBV12-4 and TRBJ2-4; unclear D gene. The CDR3 is 13 residues long. Trimming removed 5 bases at V and 3 bases at J, with 8 bases between. The CDR3 loop reads CASSPSDKNIQYF. The CDR3, as DNA: TGTGCCAGCAGTCCCTCCGACAAAAACATTCAGTACTTC.

This chain connects TRBV18 to TRBJ2-2; D gene ambiguous. The CDR3 loop spans 17 amino acids. CDR1 and CDR2 (germline): KGHSH, LQKENI. V lost 5 bases and J lost 0, with 16 bases in between. The CDR3 coding sequence is TGTGCCAGCTCAGCACAAGTAGTGGGTACGAACACCGGGGAGCTGTTTTTT. This encodes CASSAQVVGTNTGELFF.

This clonotype was picked up a small number of times. The chain combines TRBV12-5 with TRBJ1-5; 8 nucleotides match TRBD1. The germline gives CDR1 LGHNT, CDR2 FRNRAP. The CDR3 has 17 residues. V lost 0 bases, J lost 4 bases, and 8 bases stayed unmatched. The CDR3 here is CASGLVWQDRANQPQHF. DNA of the CDR3: TGTGCTAGTGGTTTGGTATGGCAGGACAGGGCTAATCAGCCCCAGCATTTT.

V usage is TRBV5-5 and J usage is TRBJ2-5; the D gene is possibly TRBD2 (7 bases). V lost 1 base to trimming and J lost 5 bases, with 15 bases between them. CDR3 length: 15 amino acids. Looked up from germline, CDR1 is SGHKS and CDR2 is YYEKEE (reference sequence). The CDR3 region has the DNA TGTGCCAGCAGCTTGCTTGGGGGGGCGCGGGAGACCCAGTACTTC. Its translation: CASSLLGGARETQYF. Full variable domain (remainder filled in from reference TRBV5-5 and TRBJ2-5): DAGVTQSPTHLIKTRGQQVTLRCSPISGHKSVSWYQQVLGQGPQFIFQYYEKEERGRGNFPDRFSARQFPNYSSELNVNALLLGDSALYLCASSLLGGARETQYFGPGTRLLVL.

This chain uses TRBV19 with TRBJ2-3; 8 nucleotides match TRBD1. V trimming: 6 bases; J trimming: 2 bases; junction bases outside the gene matches: 7. CDR1 and CDR2 (germline): LNHDA, SQIVND (reference sequence). The CDR3 spans 15 residues. CDR3 region: CASSADRVSTDTQYF. The CDR3 nucleotides read TGTGCCAGTAGCGCGGACAGGGTATCCACAGATACGCAGTATTTT. Full variable domain (remainder filled in from reference TRBV19 and TRBJ2-3): DGGITQSPKYLFRKEGQNVTLSCEQNLNHDAMYWYRQDPGQGLRLIYYSQIVNDFQKGDIAEGYSVSREKKESFPLTVTSAQKNPTAFYLCASSADRVSTDTQYFGPGTRLTVL.

This sequence joins TRBV29-1 and TRBJ2-7, with 7 bases fitting TRBD2. Trimming at V came to 5 bases and at J to 9 bases, leaving 16 bases not matched to a gene. The germline V gene encodes CDR1 SQVTM and CDR2 ANQGSEA. The CDR3 consists of 14 residues. The CDR3 DNA follows: TGCAGCGTTTTACCCGCAGCGGGAAGGACCGGGCAGTACTTC. Translated: CSVLPAAGRTGQYF.

Worth noting for this clonotype: At one end, the junction sequence differs from germline, possibly due to a read error. This chain links TRBV7-7 with TRBJ2-7, with 8 bases identical to TRBD1. This CDR3 is built from 13 residues. Germline assignment: CDR1 SSHAT and CDR2 FNYEAQ (reference sequence). CDR3 in amino acids: CASSFDRGDEQYF. In DNA form, the CDR3 reads TGTGCTAGCAGCTTCGACAGGGGAGACGAGCAGTACTTC.

This clonotype was counted ten times or more. J is TRBJ2-7 and V is TRBV4-1, with D possibly TRBD2 on 5 matching bases. Per germline, CDR1 MGHRA and CDR2 YSYEKL. This CDR3 region has 15 residues. With 3 bases removed from V and 0 bases from J, the gap between germline ends came to 12 bases. The CDR3 loop is CASSHPTGSSYEQYF. CDR3 in DNA: TGCGCCAGCAGCCACCCGACGGGAAGCTCCTACGAGCAGTACTTC.

V is TRBV5-1 and J is TRBJ2-1; no definite D call. V lost 4 bases to trimming and J lost 5 bases, with 4 bases between them. The CDR3 has 11 residues. Germline values: CDR1 SGHRS, CDR2 YFSETQ. CDR3 nucleotide sequence: TGCGCCAGCAGCGGTAACAATGAGCAGTTCTTC. Translation: CASSGNNEQFF.

This clonotype was counted many times. This chain joins TRBV6-5 and TRBJ2-7; TRBD1 matches at 9 bases. Trimming removed 3 bases from V and 1 base from J; junction bases left unmatched: 4. CDR3 size: 15 residues. CDR1 is MNHEY and CDR2 is SVGAGI in the germline V gene. CDR3 coding DNA: TGTGCCAGCAGTTATCCCGGGACAGGGTCCTACGAGCAGTACTTC. Amino acid sequence: CASSYPGTGSYEQYF.

This clonotype showed up many times. The rearrangement uses TRBV10-3 and TRBJ2-3, with D possibly TRBD2 on 6 matching bases. CDR3 length: 13 residues. Looked up from germline, CDR1 is ENHRY and CDR2 is SYGVKD. Trimming pared 7 bases from V and 2 bases from J, leaving 10 bases between. This CDR3 reads CAITSGVTDTQYF. Here the CDR3 DNA reads TGTGCCATCACCTCGGGAGTCACAGATACGCAGTATTTT.

This clonotype was found a few times. The gene calls are TRBV28 and TRBJ2-7; D might be TRBD1 (6 bases). V lost 3 bases and J 5 bases, leaving 14 bases between the germline ends. The CDR3 runs 14 residues. Germline lookup yields CDR1 MDHEN and CDR2 SYDVKM. The CDR3 DNA follows: TGTGCCAGCAGTTTGCCCCCGACAGGAAACGAGCAGTACTTC. This encodes CASSLPPTGNEQYF.

This chain uses TRBV21-1 with TRBJ1-4. TRBV21-1 is reported as a pseudogene. The CDR3 is made up of 17 amino acids. The CDR3, as DNA: TGTGCCAGCACTGGGGCTCCCGAGACTCCAACTAATGAAAAACTGTTTTTT. Its translation is CASTGAPETPTNEKLFF.

This clonotype was recorded a few times. This rearrangement joins TRBV25-1 to TRBJ2-4, with 12 bases that match TRBD2. V shed 4 bases, J shed 6 bases, and the junction held 13 bases outside the gene matches. Germline V lookup: CDR1 MGHDK, CDR2 SYGVNS. This CDR3 region has 18 residues. The CDR3 DNA sequence: TGTGCCAGCAGTGGTACTAGCGGGAGGCCGTGGGGTGGAAACATTCAGTACTTC. Amino acids: CASSGTSGRPWGGNIQYF.

The chain carries TRBV12-3 or TRBV12-4 and TRBJ1-3; maybe TRBD1 (6 bases). The CDR3 has 14 residues. The V end was cut by 11 bases, the J end by 2 bases, with 16 bases between. The CDR3 nucleotides read TGTGCCTCCGGGGGGCTTACTCCTGGAAACACCATATATTTT. Protein: CASGGLTPGNTIYF.

This clonotype was picked up many times. The rearrangement joins TRBV11-2 to TRBJ2-4; 7 bases are shared with TRBD1. The CDR3 is 14 amino acids. Looked up from germline, CDR1 is SGHAT and CDR2 is FQNNGV. Trimming cost V 6 bases and J 4 bases; bases outside gene matches: 6. CDR3 in amino acids: CASRATGAKNIQYF. The CDR3 DNA sequence: TGTGCCAGCAGAGCCACAGGGGCAAAAAACATTCAGTACTTC.

This clonotype was detected only a few times. The chain carries TRBV28 and TRBJ2-7, with 9 bases fitting TRBD2. Unmatched junction bases numbered 11, after V lost 2 bases and J lost 6 bases. The CDR3 consists of 16 residues. CDR1 is MDHEN and CDR2 is SYDVKM in the germline V gene. The CDR3 here is CASSLGGLAGRGEQYF. The CDR3 bases are TGTGCCAGCAGTTTAGGGGGTCTAGCGGGACGGGGCGAGCAGTACTTC.

The V and J genes are TRBV28 and TRBJ2-3, with a possible D match to TRBD2 (6 bases). The V and J ends lost 3 bases and 7 bases respectively, with 17 bases between them. CDR1 and CDR2 from the germline V gene are MDHEN and SYDVKM. This CDR3 has 15 amino acids. The CDR3 here is CASSLGGGHGYTQYF. CDR3 nucleotides: TGTGCCAGCAGTTTGGGGGGAGGACATGGATATACGCAGTATTTT.

The chain combines TRBV12-3 or TRBV12-4 with TRBJ1-5; D is undetermined. V lost 3 bases and J 5 bases, leaving 14 bases between the germline ends. CDR3 size: 15 residues. CDR3 sequence (DNA): TGTGCCAGCAGTTTTGGTCTAACGTCGGATCAGCCCCAGCATTTT. This codes for CASSFGLTSDQPQHF.

The genes are TRBV7-2 and TRBJ2-2; TRBD2 is a possible D gene (6 bases). The CDR3 loop spans 14 amino acids. V shed 2 bases and J shed 6 bases, with 10 bases lying between them. Germline V gives CDR1 SGHTA, CDR2 FQGNSA. The CDR3 is CASSLLPGAGELFF. CDR3 nucleotides: TGTGCCAGCAGCTTATTGCCGGGAGCCGGGGAGCTGTTTTTT. The full variable domain, with the rest looked up from reference TRBV7-2 and TRBJ2-2, is GAGVSQSPSNKVTEKGKDVELRCDPISGHTALYWYRQSLGQGLEFLIYFQGNSAPDKSGLPSDRFSAERTGGSVSTLTIQRTQQEDSAVYLCASSLLPGAGELFFGEGSRLTVL.

This clonotype was seen a handful of times. This rearrangement joins TRBV20-1 to TRBJ2-1; 13 positions agree with TRBD2. V was clipped by 3 bases and J by 2 bases; unmatched bases: 16. CDR3 size: 20 residues. CDR1 and CDR2 (germline): DFQATT, SNEGSKA (reference sequence). CDR3 in amino acids: CSARALLLAGGPSAYNEQFF. Here the CDR3 DNA reads TGCAGTGCTAGGGCCCTGCTACTAGCGGGAGGGCCCAGCGCCTACAATGAGCAGTTCTTC.